The 14 T cell receptor beta chains in this list originate from one sample, sequenced in a study of OX40 agonist ivuxolimab in advanced cancers. Only in-frame clones appear in the TCRdb table, and some are missing; sequencing was by immunoSEQ multiplex PCR. The table lists 75,000 to 100,000 clones, under 90% of them singletons. This material consisted of CD4+ or CD8+ T cells sorted from blood, taken in a trial of the OX40 agonist ivuxolimab. These receptors originate from an adult with an advanced solid tumor such as melanoma, head and neck, liver or kidney cancer.

In this sample, this clone turned up a few times. The chain joins TRBV29-1 to TRBJ2-1; possibly TRBD1 for D (6 bases). The CDR3 is made up of 14 amino acids. The V and J ends lost 3 bases and 5 bases respectively, with 14 bases between them. Germline V gives CDR1 SQVTM, CDR2 ANQGSEA. CDR3 sequence: CSVDPGDLDNEQFF. DNA for the CDR3: TGCAGCGTTGACCCAGGGGATCTGGACAATGAGCAGTTCTTC.

V is TRBV5-1 and J is TRBJ1-2, with 11 bases matching TRBD1. The CDR3 consists of 13 residues. The V segment lost 3 bases and the J segment 7 bases; nucleotides outside the gene matches: 2. Germline V lookup: CDR1 SGHRS, CDR2 YFSETQ. In nucleotides, the CDR3 is TGCGCCAGCAGCTGGGGGACAGGGGGTGGCTACACCTTC. Protein product: CASSWGTGGGYTF.

In its sample, this clone was seen once. V and J are TRBV7-2 and TRBJ2-1, with no clear D. Germline values: CDR1 SGHTA, CDR2 FQGNSA. The V end was cut by 3 bases, the J end by 10 bases, with 7 bases between. The CDR3 is 11 amino acids. CDR3 DNA sequence: TGTGCCAGCAGCTTGTTATACGAGCAGTTCTTC. Translated, it gives CASSLLYEQFF.

The V gene is TRBV30, the J gene TRBJ2-7; TRBD2 is a possible D gene (6 bases). The V end lost 0 bases, the J end lost 6 bases, and 12 bases lay between the germline ends. Looked up from germline, CDR1 is GTSNPN and CDR2 is SVGIG (reference sequence). The CDR3 length is 13 residues. The CDR3 loop is CAWSVYGGPEQYF. The CDR3 coding sequence is TGTGCCTGGAGTGTATACGGGGGACCCGAGCAGTACTTC.

Turning to this clone: Relative to the germline gene, one junction end is altered; a read error may explain this. The chain combines TRBV5-1 with TRBJ2-7, with TRBD2 matching over 9 bases. The CDR3 totals 15 residues. Per the germline V gene, CDR1 is SGHRS and CDR2 is YFSETQ. The CDR3 DNA reads as TGCGCCAGCAGCCCCCTGGTGAGCGGGAGGTACGAGCGGTACTTC. It specifies CASSPLVSGRYERYF.

The chain employs TRBV27 and TRBJ2-7; 11 bases map to TRBD2. V was clipped by 4 bases and J by 6 bases; unmatched bases: 8. This CDR3 spans 15 amino acids. Germline V gene lookup returns CDR1 MNHEY and CDR2 SMNVEV (reference sequence). The CDR3 is CASSSPLAGGTEQYF. For the CDR3, the DNA is TGTGCCAGCAGTTCTCCCCTAGCGGGGGGTACCGAGCAGTACTTC.

In this sample, this clone turned up once. The chain links TRBV11-2 to TRBJ2-7, with a weak D call TRBD1 (7 bases). This CDR3 has 14 residues. Germline V gene sequence: CDR1 SGHAT, CDR2 FQNNGV. The ends were cut back, 3 bases at V and 6 bases at J, with 15 bases in the middle. The CDR3 is CASSFSAGGREQYF. As DNA, the CDR3 is TGTGCCAGCAGCTTCTCGGCAGGGGGGCGCGAGCAGTACTTC.

The table lists this clone with a few counts. J is TRBJ2-3 and V is TRBV21-1; whether TRBD1, the table's D call, matches the DNA was not checked. TRBV21-1 is described as a pseudogene. This CDR3 spans 17 amino acids. The CDR3 loop is CASNLTPGSLSTDTQYF. DNA of the CDR3: TGTGCCAGCAACCTGACACCCGGCTCCCTGTCCACAGATACGCAGTATTTT.

The rearrangement joins TRBV5-1 to TRBJ1-1; 7 nucleotides align to TRBD1. The germline V gene encodes CDR1 SGHRS and CDR2 YFSETQ. There are 14 residues in the CDR3. With V trimmed by 5 bases and J by 3 bases, 7 bases remained unmatched. The CDR3 loop is CASRSNRGDTEAFF. CDR3 bases: TGCGCCAGCAGATCTAACAGGGGAGACACTGAAGCTTTCTTT.

The rearrangement links TRBV15 to TRBJ1-4; possibly TRBD1 for D (6 bases). Trimming cost V 4 bases and J 0 bases, with 18 bases left between them. Germline CDR1 is LNHNV and CDR2 is YYDKDF (reference sequence). The CDR3 covers 18 residues. The CDR3 here is CATSTRQANFATNEKLFF. CDR3 DNA: TGTGCCACCAGCACTCGACAGGCTAATTTTGCAACTAATGAAAAACTGTTTTTT.

The chain joins TRBV7-2 to TRBJ2-7, with D perhaps assigned TRBD1 or TRBD2 (5 bases each). Germline CDR1 is SGHTA and CDR2 is FQGNSA. Trimming stripped 5 bases from V and 4 bases from J, with 12 bases between. The CDR3 loop spans 13 amino acids. The CDR3 sequence is CASSPGTVYEQYF. CDR3 nucleotide sequence: TGTGCCAGCAGCCCTGGGACGGTATACGAGCAGTACTTC.

V is TRBV29-1 and J is TRBJ2-3, with D unclear. V was cut by 1 base and J by 0 bases, with 8 bases left in between. The length of the CDR3 is 14 residues. Germline V gene data show CDR1 as SQVTM and CDR2 as ANQGSEA. CDR3 DNA: TGCAGCGTTGAAGCCTCGCCTAGCACAGATACGCAGTATTTT. It codes for CSVEASPSTDTQYF.

The rearrangement joins TRBV10-3 to TRBJ1-1; maybe TRBD1 (5 bases). V lost 7 bases and J 1 base, leaving 13 bases between the germline ends. Germline assignment: CDR1 ENHRY and CDR2 SYGVKD. The CDR3 spans 14 residues. This CDR3 reads CAINAGGSNTEAFF. The CDR3 coding sequence is TGTGCCATCAATGCGGGGGGTTCGAACACTGAAGCTTTCTTT.

The rearrangement joins TRBV6-6 to TRBJ2-1; no reliable D call. This CDR3 is built from 11 residues. Germline lookup yields CDR1 MNHNY and CDR2 SVGAGI (reference sequence). The V gene lost 5 bases and the J gene lost 8 bases, with 7 bases spanning the gap. The CDR3 DNA reads as TGTGCCAGCAGTCCCGGCCATGAGCAGTTCTTC. This gives the protein CASSPGHEQFF.